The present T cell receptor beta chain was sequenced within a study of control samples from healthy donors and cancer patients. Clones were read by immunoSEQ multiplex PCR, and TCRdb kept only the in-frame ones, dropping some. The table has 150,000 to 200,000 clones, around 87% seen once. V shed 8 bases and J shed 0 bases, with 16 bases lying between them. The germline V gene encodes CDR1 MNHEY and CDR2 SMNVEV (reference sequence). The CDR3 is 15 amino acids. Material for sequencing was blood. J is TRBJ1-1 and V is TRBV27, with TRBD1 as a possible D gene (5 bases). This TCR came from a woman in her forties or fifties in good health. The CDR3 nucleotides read TGTGCCAGCTCGCCGGGGAACAGGTTGAACACTGAAGCTTTCTTT. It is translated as CASSPGNRLNTEAFF.